Below are 30 T cell receptor beta chains sequenced from a single sample in a study of blood T cell repertoires in COVID-19. Method: immunoSEQ multiplex PCR; TCRdb's copy keeps in-frame clones and lacks some. The sample has roughly 150,000 clones, about four fifths seen once. The sample taken for sequencing was peripheral blood. The receptors stem from a woman between 65 and 79 years old who had recovered from COVID-19.

The CDR3 region is CASSPGTSGAGETQYF. CDR3 bases: TGTGCCAGCAGCCCTGGGACTAGCGGGGCGGGGGAGACCCAGTACTTC. The chain recombines TRBV7-3 with TRBJ2-5; TRBD2 agrees at 13 bases. V lost 5 bases, J lost 5 bases, and 8 bases stayed unmatched. Germline CDR1 reads SGHTA; CDR2 reads FQGTGA. CDR3 length: 16 residues.

This rearrangement joins TRBV7-8 to TRBJ1-4; maybe TRBD1 (6 bases). The CDR3 length is 14 residues. CDR1 is SGHVS and CDR2 is FQNEAQ in the germline V gene. V gave up 5 bases and J gave up 7 bases, with 14 bases separating them. CDR3 residues: CASSPRTVREKLFF. The CDR3 coding sequence is TGTGCCAGCAGCCCGCGGACAGTCCGTGAAAAACTGTTTTTT.

V gene TRBV6-5 combines with J gene TRBJ1-1; maybe TRBD1 (5 bases). Germline CDR1 and CDR2: MNHEY and SVGAGI. V gave up 0 bases and J gave up 11 bases, with 13 bases separating them. The length of the CDR3 is 13 residues. CDR3 nucleotide sequence: TGTGCCAGCAGTTACTCGAGGGGCGGAGGGGCTTTCTTT. Protein: CASSYSRGGGAFF.

The chain uses TRBV12-5 and TRBJ1-4; no clear D. CDR1 LGHNT and CDR2 FRNRAP come from the germline V gene. The CDR3 runs 14 residues. The germline V and J ends were trimmed by 1 base and 8 bases, with 11 bases remaining between them. CDR3 nucleotides: TGTGCTAGTGGTTTGGATCGGAGGGAAGAAAAACTGTTTTTT. This sequence encodes CASGLDRREEKLFF.

This chain uses TRBV2 with TRBJ1-1, with D perhaps TRBD1 (6 bases). V lost 5 bases and J lost 5, with 9 bases in between. The CDR3 length is 12 residues. Germline CDR1 reads SNHLY; CDR2 reads FYNNEI. The DNA of the CDR3 is TGTGCCAGCAGTTTCAGGGGTACTGAAGCTTTCTTT. It translates to CASSFRGTEAFF.

V gene TRBV19 combines with J gene TRBJ1-6; D is possibly TRBD1 (5 bases). The germline gives CDR1 LNHDA, CDR2 SQIVND (reference sequence). CDR3 length: 15 amino acids. V lost 4 bases to trimming and J lost 8 bases, with 15 bases between them. This CDR3 reads CASSRPTGGDSPLHF. As DNA, the CDR3 is TGTGCCAGTAGTAGACCGACCGGGGGGGATTCACCCCTCCACTTT.

The V and J genes are TRBV12-3 or TRBV12-4 and TRBJ1-1, with D possibly matching TRBD1 (5 bases). The CDR3 sequence is 13 residues long. V was clipped by 3 bases and J by 8 bases, with 13 bases between them. The DNA for the CDR3 is TGTGCCAGCAGTTTGTCGCAGGGTGGGGAAGCTTTCTTT. This codes for CASSLSQGGEAFF.

V and J are TRBV5-5 and TRBJ2-2; 9 bases are a match to TRBD1. J gave up 3 bases and V 2 bases, and 2 bases lay outside the gene matches. This CDR3 region has 15 residues. Germline loops: CDR1 SGHKS, CDR2 YYEKEE (reference sequence). The CDR3 here is CASSFDRGDTGELFF. The CDR3 DNA is TGTGCCAGCAGCTTCGACAGGGGGGACACCGGGGAGCTGTTTTTT.

This chain links TRBV2 with TRBJ2-7; maybe TRBD1 (5 bases). Trimming stripped 4 bases from V and 1 base from J, with 11 bases between. The germline V gene encodes CDR1 SNHLY and CDR2 FYNNEI. This CDR3 comprises 14 residues. CDR3: CASSGLQGSYEQYF. For the CDR3, the DNA is TGTGCCAGCAGTGGGCTCCAGGGATCCTACGAGCAGTACTTC.

The rearrangement joins TRBV4-2 to TRBJ2-7, with D perhaps matching TRBD1 (6 bases). Germline CDR1 reads LGHNA; CDR2 reads YNFKEQ. Trimming pared 2 bases from V and 6 bases from J, leaving 17 bases between. CDR3 length equals 15 residues. The CDR3 DNA follows: TGTGCCAGCAGCCAACCCCGGGACCGAGGGGGCGAGCAGTACTTC. Residues: CASSQPRDRGGEQYF.

This chain joins TRBV2 and TRBJ2-7; D is ambiguous. The V gene lost 2 bases and the J gene lost 0 bases, with 8 bases spanning the gap. This CDR3 region has 14 residues. The V gene's germline CDR1 is SNHLY and CDR2 FYNNEI. CDR3 sequence: CASSERPSSYEQYF. As DNA, the CDR3 is TGTGCCAGCAGTGAACGGCCTAGCTCCTACGAGCAGTACTTC.

The rearrangement uses TRBV30 and TRBJ1-5; 8 bases match TRBD1. The CDR3 length is 15 residues. With 0 bases clipped from V and 9 bases from J, the junction kept 10 bases outside the gene matches. Germline CDR1 GTSNPN, CDR2 SVGIG (reference sequence). The CDR3: CAWSVPGGSSGPQHF. As DNA, the CDR3 is TGTGCCTGGAGTGTACCAGGGGGCTCCTCGGGGCCCCAGCATTTT.

The rearrangement links TRBV3-1 (or the pseudogene TRBV3-2) to TRBJ1-5; D unclear. This CDR3 comprises 13 residues. The germline gives CDR1 LGHDT, CDR2 YNNKEL (reference sequence). V lost 4 bases and J 7 bases, leaving 11 bases between the germline ends. The CDR3 region has the DNA TGTGCCAGCAGCCGGGCTGCGGGCCAGCCCCAGCATTTT. Protein sequence: CASSRAAGQPQHF.

The chain carries TRBV6-2 or TRBV6-3 and TRBJ2-3; TRBD2 is a possible D gene (6 bases). Germline V gives CDR1 MNHEY, CDR2 SVGEGT. This CDR3 spans 16 amino acids. Trimming cost V 0 bases and J 0 bases, with 10 bases left between them. The CDR3 nucleotides read TGTGCCAGCAGTTACTCCCCGAGCGGGAGCACAGATACGCAGTATTTT. It translates to CASSYSPSGSTDTQYF.

V and J are TRBV28 and TRBJ2-7, with a weak D call TRBD1 (5 bases). Germline CDR1 MDHEN, CDR2 SYDVKM. Trimming took off 10 bases at V and 1 base at J, with 11 bases between the two ends. The CDR3 loop spans 12 amino acids. The DNA for the CDR3 is TGTGCCACCACGAAGGGGTCCTACGAGCAGTACTTC. Translation gives CATTKGSYEQYF. Looking up the rest from reference TRBV28 and TRBJ2-7 gives the full variable domain: DVKVTQSSRYLVKRTGEKVFLECVQDMDHENMFWYRQDPGLGLRLIYFSYDVKMKEKGDIPEGYSVSREKKERFSLILESASTNQTSMYLCATTKGSYEQYFGPGTRLTVT.

CDR3 in amino acids: CASSPSDRANQPQHF. Written as DNA, the CDR3 is TGTGCCAGCAGTCCCTCGGACAGGGCCAATCAGCCCCAGCATTTT. The rearrangement joins TRBV27 to TRBJ1-5, with 8 bases aligning to TRBD1. Germline lookup yields CDR1 MNHEY and CDR2 SMNVEV (reference sequence). The CDR3 sequence is 15 residues long. With 5 bases clipped from V and 3 bases from J, the junction kept 6 bases outside the gene matches.

This clone was observed a few times. V gene TRBV4-2 combines with J gene TRBJ2-1; D possibly corresponds to TRBD1 (5 bases). Trimming removed 3 bases from V and 7 bases from J, with 19 bases in between. The CDR3 runs 16 residues. Per germline, CDR1 LGHNA and CDR2 YNFKEQ. CDR3 region: CASSQDRASKGNEQFF. The CDR3 DNA reads as TGTGCCAGCAGCCAGGACCGGGCCTCGAAGGGGAATGAGCAGTTCTTC.

The J gene is TRBJ2-3, the V gene TRBV5-6, with D possibly being TRBD2 (5 bases). CDR1 and CDR2 from the germline V gene are SGHDT and YYEEEE. This CDR3 is 16 amino acids long. The V end was cut by 3 bases, the J end by 2 bases, with 16 bases between. In DNA, the CDR3 is TGTGCCAGCAGCTATGAGGGTCGGAGGCTCACAGATACGCAGTATTTT. Its translation is CASSYEGRRLTDTQYF. Full variable domain (missing parts from reference TRBV5-6 and TRBJ2-3): DAGVTQSPTHLIKTRGQQVTLRCSPKSGHDTVSWYQQALGQGPQFIFQYYEEEERQRGNFPDRFSGHQFPNYSSELNVNALLLGDSALYLCASSYEGRRLTDTQYFGPGTRLTVL.

V gene TRBV6-5 combines with J gene TRBJ1-2; TRBD1 might be the D (5 bases). This CDR3 spans 14 amino acids. Trimming cost V 6 bases and J 2 bases, with 13 bases left between them. CDR1 is MNHEY, CDR2 SVGAGI, per germline. The CDR3 loop reads CASSGGPLNYGYTF. Here the CDR3 DNA reads TGTGCCAGCAGCGGGGGACCGCTGAACTATGGCTACACCTTC.

V is TRBV5-1 and J is TRBJ2-7; D not resolved. The CDR3 covers 14 residues. Germline CDR1 SGHRS, CDR2 YFSETQ. V lost 2 bases, J lost 0 bases, and 9 bases lay in between. This chain's CDR3 is CASSLSGSSYEQYF. The DNA for the CDR3 is TGCGCCAGCAGCTTATCAGGCAGCTCCTACGAGCAGTACTTC.

The genes are TRBV4-2 and TRBJ1-2, with D uncertain. V was shortened by 0 bases and J by 2 bases, with 10 bases between the two germline ends. Germline V gene data show CDR1 as LGHNA and CDR2 as YNFKEQ. The CDR3 covers 15 residues. The CDR3 region has the DNA TGTGCCAGCAGCCAAGATCCCACAGCCAACTATGGCTACACCTTC. It is translated as CASSQDPTANYGYTF.

The chain employs TRBV5-1 and TRBJ2-3, with D possibly matching TRBD2 (7 bases). CDR3 size: 14 residues. Trimming took 5 bases from V and 0 from J, leaving 10 bases between them. CDR1 is SGHRS and CDR2 is YFSETQ in the germline V gene. DNA for the CDR3: TGCGCCAGCAGGGGGGGGGCCAGCACAGATACGCAGTATTTT. Protein product: CASRGGASTDTQYF.

V and J are TRBV18 and TRBJ1-1; 7 bases match TRBD1. CDR1 and CDR2 (germline): KGHSH, LQKENI. The V segment lost 4 bases and the J segment 7 bases; nucleotides outside the gene matches: 6. The CDR3 consists of 13 residues. CDR3: CASSHGYRGEAFF. The DNA for the CDR3 is TGTGCCAGCTCACACGGTTACAGGGGTGAAGCTTTCTTT.

This sequence joins TRBV29-1 and TRBJ2-2; TRBD1 aligns across 8 bases. V was clipped by 0 bases and J by 0 bases; unmatched bases: 6. CDR1 and CDR2 from the germline V gene are SQVTM and ANQGSEA. The length of the CDR3 is 17 residues. The CDR3 DNA sequence: TGCAGCGTTGAAGACCCAGACAGGGGTCCGAACACCGGGGAGCTGTTTTTT. As protein: CSVEDPDRGPNTGELFF.

The chain employs TRBV28 and TRBJ1-1; D not certain. V dropped 4 bases and J dropped 6 bases, with 6 bases sitting between them. The CDR3 contains 11 residues. Germline CDR1 and CDR2: MDHEN and SYDVKM. The CDR3 nucleotides read TGTGCCAGCAGTTCCCTAGCTGAAGCTTTCTTT. Its protein is CASSSLAEAFF.

CDR3 residues: CASSLRGTYEQYF. Written as DNA, the CDR3 is TGTGCCAGCAGTTTACGAGGGACCTACGAGCAGTACTTC. V and J are TRBV28 and TRBJ2-7; D possibly corresponds to TRBD2 (5 bases). From germline, CDR1 is MDHEN and CDR2 SYDVKM. This CDR3 contains 13 residues. V lost 2 bases to trimming and J lost 2 bases, with 7 bases between them.

J is TRBJ2-2 and V is TRBV27, with D possibly TRBD2 on 6 matching bases. This CDR3 spans 13 amino acids. The germline V gene has CDR1 MNHEY and CDR2 SMNVEV (reference sequence). V lost 6 bases to trimming and J lost 6 bases, with 11 bases between them. The CDR3 nucleotides read TGTGCCAGCAGGTGGGGGGTCGCCGGGGAGCTGTTTTTT. Its protein is CASRWGVAGELFF.

The rearrangement uses TRBV18 and TRBJ1-1; D gene unclear. The CDR3 is 15 residues long. The V gene lost 0 bases and the J gene lost 5 bases, with 13 bases spanning the gap. Per the germline V gene, CDR1 is KGHSH and CDR2 is LQKENI. The DNA of the CDR3 is TGTGCCAGCTCACCACCGACCCCGGGAGGGACTGAAGCTTTCTTT. Its protein product is CASSPPTPGGTEAFF.

The CDR3 DNA is TGTGCCAGCACCCCCGGTCCAACCGGGGAGCTGTTTTTT. This codes for CASTPGPTGELFF. V is TRBV28 and J is TRBJ2-2; D gene uncertain. Trimming shortened V by 7 bases and J by 5 bases, and 11 bases separated the two germline ends. The V gene's germline CDR1 is MDHEN and CDR2 SYDVKM. The CDR3 length is 13 residues.

The chain employs TRBV19 and TRBJ2-1; the match to TRBD2 covers 7 bases. The CDR3 has 13 residues. J gave up 9 bases and V 5 bases, and 7 bases lay outside the gene matches. The germline gives CDR1 LNHDA, CDR2 SQIVND (reference sequence). The CDR3 protein is CASSHGLVGEQFF. The CDR3 DNA reads TGTGCCAGTAGTCATGGACTAGTTGGTGAGCAGTTCTTC.